This T cell receptor beta chain was sequenced for a study of T cells in Graves' hyperthyroidism and ophthalmopathy. The germline V gene encodes CDR1 MNHNS and CDR2 SASEGT. Unmatched junction bases numbered 13, after V lost 5 bases and J lost 2 bases. The CDR3 has 17 residues. Study-wide results and limits: Ophthalmopathy, as predicted by the model, came a median 6.5 months after the prediction. Appearing also in blood were most of the thyroid clonotypes expanded above 0.001.

From RNA transcripts, TCR beta CDR3 regions were amplified. The study used the HTBI primer set for a first-round RT-PCR of the TCR CDR3. Using its own MiXCR run on the multiplex PCR reads, TCRdb lists one record per CDR3 protein. This table holds hundreds of thousands of distinct CDR3 sequences, more than 14% found once. Among ophthalmopathy patients, the Clinical Activity Score reached at least 3, the NOSPECS grade reached at least 4, and duration remained under 3 months. This clonotype was seen many times. No antigen is known for it. This clonotype originated in a woman aged 50 to 65 with Graves' ophthalmopathy. The chain links TRBV6-1 to TRBJ1-2; 8 positions agree with TRBD1. The sample consisted of blood. CDR3 coding DNA: TGTGCCAGCAGTTCGACTGCAGGACAGGGAACCAACTATGGCTACACCTTC. Translated, it gives CASSSTAGQGTNYGYTF.